The 18 T cell receptor beta chains below all came from one sample that was sequenced in a study of Graves' ophthalmopathy and Graves' hyperthyroidism. Using RNA transcripts, the TCR beta CDR3 regions were amplified. After a first-round RT-PCR with HTBI primers, a second-round multiplex PCR was run. A single record per CDR3 protein comes from TCRdb applying MiXCR to the multiplex PCR reads. The sample has some 1.1 million distinct CDR3 sequences; less than 45% are singletons. Specimen: peripheral blood or thyroid tissue (not recorded which). These receptor sequences come from an adult man with Graves' hyperthyroidism.

On this clonotype: The junction shows a germline mismatch at one end, possibly a read error. The chain combines TRBV10-2 with TRBJ2-7; no definite D call. The CDR3 extends over 17 amino acids. CDR1 WSHSY and CDR2 SAAADI come from the germline V gene. The CDR3 nucleotides are TGTGCCAGCAGTTTCCCACCCTACCCCGGACCTACCTACGAGCAGTACTTC. It translates to CASSFPPYPGPTYEQYF.

This clonotype was seen a handful of times. The chain has TRBV19 and TRBJ2-2, with 13 positions matching TRBD2. The J segment lost 1 base and the V segment lost 9 bases, leaving 14 bases of the junction unmatched. The germline gives CDR1 LNHDA, CDR2 SQIVND (reference sequence). The CDR3 spans 19 residues. The CDR3 is CASSPLLAGGERNTGELFF. Here the CDR3 DNA reads TGTGCCAGCAGTCCACTACTAGCGGGAGGGGAGAGGAACACCGGGGAGCTGTTTTTT.

This clonotype appeared a few times. The chain employs TRBV5-1 and TRBJ1-4; perhaps TRBD1 as D (6 bases). The CDR3 covers 15 residues. CDR1 is SGHRS and CDR2 is YFSETQ in the germline V gene. V lost 4 bases and J lost 7, with 17 bases in between. CDR3 amino acids: CASSREGGRGEKLFF. CDR3 nucleotides: TGCGCCAGCAGCCGCGAGGGGGGACGGGGTGAAAAACTGTTTTTT.

A single count supports this clonotype. The chain has TRBV12-3 or TRBV12-4 and TRBJ2-5; D perhaps matches TRBD2 (6 bases). This CDR3 is built from 13 residues. V lost 6 bases and J 7 bases, leaving 15 bases between the germline ends. This chain's CDR3 is CASRQAVGGTQYF. The CDR3 coding sequence is TGTGCCAGCAGACAAGCGGTGGGGGGGACCCAGTACTTC.

There are many counts of this clonotype. This sequence joins TRBV4-1 and TRBJ2-7, with D maybe TRBD2 (5 bases). The germline V and J ends were trimmed by 2 bases and 5 bases, with 13 bases remaining between them. CDR1 MGHRA and CDR2 YSYEKL come from the germline V gene. This CDR3 has 14 amino acids. The CDR3 protein is CASSQTPDGNEQYF. CDR3 DNA sequence: TGCGCCAGCAGCCAAACCCCTGACGGGAACGAGCAGTACTTC.

This clonotype was seen ten or more times. V gene TRBV12-3 or TRBV12-4 combines with J gene TRBJ1-2; possible D gene TRBD1, 6 bases. V was pared by 6 bases and J by 5 bases, with 16 bases between. This CDR3 is 14 amino acids long. CDR3 region: CASRPDRPYYGYTF. The CDR3 DNA sequence: TGTGCCAGCAGACCAGACAGGCCTTATTATGGCTACACCTTC.

This clonotype was observed a few times. The V call is TRBV15, the J call TRBJ1-6; D unresolved. The length of the CDR3 is 15 residues. The V end was cut by 1 base, the J end by 8 bases, with 12 bases between. Germline CDR1 reads LNHNV; CDR2 reads YYDKDF (reference sequence). The CDR3 nucleotides read TGTGCCACCAGCAGAGTTGGGGTGGCTTATTCACCCCTCCACTTT. Translated: CATSRVGVAYSPLHF.

This clonotype was found many times. J is TRBJ1-1 and V is TRBV2; 11 bases are shared with TRBD1. The germline V gene has CDR1 SNHLY and CDR2 FYNNEI. The CDR3 consists of 15 residues. V shed 8 bases and J 7 bases; nucleotides not matched to a gene: 12. For the CDR3, the DNA is TGTGCCAGCCACTCCGGGACAGGGGGGAACTTTGAAGCTTTCTTT. Its protein is CASHSGTGGNFEAFF. Complete variable domain (other parts from reference TRBV2 and TRBJ1-1): EPEVTQTPSHQVTQMGQEVILRCVPISNHLYFYWYRQILGQKVEFLVSFYNNEISEKSEIFDDQFSVERPDGSNFTLKIRSTKLEDSAMYFCASHSGTGGNFEAFFGQGTRLTVV.

This clonotype has more than one count but fewer than ten. This chain uses TRBV19 with TRBJ2-2, with no clear D. Trimming removed 4 bases from V and 9 bases from J, with 15 bases in between. CDR1 LNHDA and CDR2 SQIVND come from the germline V gene (reference sequence). CDR3 length equals 14 residues. CDR3 sequence (DNA): TGTGCCAGTAGTACCCCCCCCACGGAGTGGGAGCTGTTTTTT. Protein product: CASSTPPTEWELFF.

The V gene is TRBV20-1, the J gene TRBJ2-7, with D perhaps given as TRBD1 or TRBD2 (5 bases each). This CDR3 is 14 amino acids long. Germline CDR1 DFQATT, CDR2 SNEGSKA (reference sequence). The V end lost 6 bases, the J end lost 0 bases, and 15 bases lay between the germline ends. The CDR3 DNA follows: TGCAGTGCGCTCGGGACCACGAGCTCCTACGAGCAGTACTTC. Translating it yields CSALGTTSSYEQYF.

The rearrangement joins TRBV12-3 or TRBV12-4 to TRBJ1-3, with a possible D match to TRBD1 (5 bases). This CDR3 has 16 residues. The V end lost 5 bases, the J end lost 1 base, and 15 bases lay between the germline ends. CDR3 coding DNA: TGTGCCAGCAGTGAGGGTCCCGGGGGATCTGGAAACACCATATATTTT. It specifies CASSEGPGGSGNTIYF.

On this clonotype itself: A much larger clone is a single base away; this may be a read error. This chain connects TRBV7-7 to TRBJ2-5, with D perhaps given as TRBD1 or TRBD2 (5 bases each). Germline CDR1 SSHAT, CDR2 FNYEAQ (reference sequence). The V gene lost 4 bases and the J gene lost 9 bases, with 18 bases spanning the gap. CDR3 length: 14 residues. The CDR3 DNA follows: TGTGCCAGCAGCTCAGAAACGGGACGCAAGCCCCAGTACTTC. Encoded protein: CASSSETGRKPQYF.

This clonotype was counted at least ten times. The V and J genes are TRBV19 and TRBJ1-5, with D possibly being TRBD1 (6 bases). V was cut by 4 bases and J by 2 bases, with 12 bases left in between. Germline assignment: CDR1 LNHDA and CDR2 SQIVND (reference sequence). This CDR3 has 15 residues. The CDR3, as DNA: TGTGCCAGTAGTAGAGCAGGGGCGGGCAATCAGCCCCAGCATTTT. Protein: CASSRAGAGNQPQHF.

This clonotype was seen at least ten times. CDR3 in DNA: TGTGCCACCGAGCCCCGGGCCGGAGCTAGCGGGAGATACGAGCAGTACTTC. It yields the protein CATEPRAGASGRYEQYF. V usage is TRBV7-9 and J usage is TRBJ2-7; 10 nucleotides agree with TRBD2. The J segment lost 4 bases and the V segment lost 10 bases, leaving 19 bases of the junction unmatched. CDR1 is SEHNR, CDR2 FQNEAQ, per germline (reference sequence). The CDR3 has 17 residues.

The chain combines TRBV9 with TRBJ1-2; 8 bases line up with TRBD1. The CDR3 totals 14 residues. The trim removed 5 bases at V and 7 bases at J, leaving 10 bases unmatched. Germline V CDR1 and CDR2: SGDLS, YYNGEE. The CDR3 nucleotides read TGTGCCAGCAGTCCCCTAGACAGGGGCTCTGGCTACACCTTC. This sequence encodes CASSPLDRGSGYTF.

This chain links TRBV6-4 with TRBJ2-2; TRBD2 is a possible D gene (5 bases). Germline V CDR1 and CDR2: MRHNA, SNTAGT. Between the trimmed V and J ends, which lost 5 bases and 6 bases, there was a span of 16 bases. There are 15 residues in the CDR3. CDR3 protein: CASSLDSLGSGELFF. The DNA of the CDR3 is TGTGCCAGCAGTTTGGACTCATTAGGCTCCGGGGAGCTGTTTTTT.

For this clonotype: Being one base from a much bigger clone, this may be a read error. This chain connects TRBV7-2 to TRBJ1-4; a possible D gene is TRBD1 (6 bases). The CDR3 runs 14 residues. The germline V gene encodes CDR1 SGHTA and CDR2 FQGNSA. The CDR3 DNA is TGTGCCAGCAGCTTAGTAACAGGGAGTGAAGAACTGTTTTTT. It encodes CASSLVTGSEELFF.

This sequence joins TRBV20-1 and TRBJ2-2; tentative D call: TRBD1 (6 bases). The CDR3 loop spans 16 amino acids. With 3 bases removed from V and 2 bases from J, the gap between germline ends came to 16 bases. The V gene's germline CDR1 is DFQATT and CDR2 SNEGSKA (reference sequence). The CDR3 is CSARLFGQLNTGELFF. The CDR3 nucleotides are TGCAGTGCTAGGCTATTCGGACAGCTCAACACCGGGGAGCTGTTTTTT.